The 10 T cell receptor beta chains given below trace back to one sample, sequenced in a study of human T cells and chemical hapten exposure. Time point reported: pre-sensitization, week 0. Described treatment: therapeutic diphenylcyclopropenone sensitization with weekly scalp DPC. One entry per CDR3 protein, called by TCRdb with MiXCR from the RACE reads. The table lists over 55,000 distinct CDR3 sequences, around 10% of them singletons. The sample was whole blood, taken in connection with sensitization to the hapten diphenylcyclopropenone (DPC). The receptors were sampled from a man aged 40-50 years with alopecia areata. Some clones in this sample may be carry-over from other donors' samples.

This clonotype was counted many times. This chain links TRBV6-1 with TRBJ1-4; the D is unclear. The CDR3 contains 14 residues. The V gene lost 2 bases and the J gene lost 7 bases, with 11 bases spanning the gap. The germline V gene has CDR1 MNHNS and CDR2 SASEGT. The CDR3 is CASSEMEGTEKLFF. The DNA for the CDR3 is TGTGCCAGCAGTGAAATGGAGGGAACTGAAAAACTGTTTTTT.

This clonotype has a handful of counts. V usage is TRBV23-1 and J usage is TRBJ2-7; 10 bases agree with TRBD1. TRBV23-1 is an open reading frame, and its role is uncertain. V was pared by 10 bases and J by 4 bases, with 4 bases of the junction left unmatched. The CDR3 consists of 12 residues. CDR3: CAIGQGGYEQYF. The DNA of the CDR3 is TGCGCCATCGGACAGGGGGGGTACGAGCAGTACTTC.

This clonotype was seen at least ten times. The chain carries TRBV19 and TRBJ2-1; D is undetermined. CDR3 length: 15 amino acids. The V gene's germline CDR1 is LNHDA and CDR2 SQIVND (reference sequence). The germline V and J ends were trimmed by 3 bases and 3 bases, with 12 bases remaining between them. The CDR3 coding sequence is TGTGCCAGTAGTATGGGATACCTGGGCTACAATGAGCAGTTCTTC. As protein: CASSMGYLGYNEQFF.

This chain joins TRBV20-1 and TRBJ2-1; 13 bases are shared with TRBD2. The CDR3 is made up of 14 amino acids. CDR1 and CDR2 from the germline V gene are DFQATT and SNEGSKA (reference sequence). Unmatched junction bases numbered 4, after V lost 6 bases and J lost 5 bases. CDR3 loop: CSAVGLAGHNEQFF. As DNA, the CDR3 is TGCAGTGCGGTGGGACTAGCGGGACACAATGAGCAGTTCTTC.

This clonotype was detected a few times. The V call is TRBV3-1, the J call TRBJ2-1; tentatively, D is TRBD1 (5 bases). Germline CDR1 LGHDT, CDR2 YNNKEL (reference sequence). V was clipped by 2 bases and J by 9 bases, with 5 bases between them. CDR3 length: 11 amino acids. This CDR3 is CASSQQGEQFF. The CDR3 DNA reads as TGTGCCAGCAGCCAACAGGGTGAGCAGTTCTTC.

This clonotype has more than one count but fewer than ten. The V gene is TRBV15, the J gene TRBJ2-3; the D gene is possibly TRBD2 (5 bases). V lost 3 bases to trimming and J lost 1 base, with 8 bases between them. This CDR3 is 14 amino acids long. Germline-derived CDR1 and CDR2 are LNHNV and YYDKDF (reference sequence). DNA of the CDR3: TGTGCCACCAGCAGGGAAGCGGGCACAGATACGCAGTATTTT. Its protein is CATSREAGTDTQYF.

This clonotype showed up just a few times. J is TRBJ2-5 and V is TRBV7-9; 8 positions agree with TRBD1. CDR1 and CDR2 (germline): SEHNR, FQNEAQ (reference sequence). This CDR3 is built from 17 residues. V lost 4 bases, J lost 1 base, and 11 bases stayed unmatched. CDR3 sequence: CASSSKLTQGAQETQYF. CDR3 coding DNA: TGTGCCAGCAGCTCGAAACTTACGCAGGGGGCCCAAGAGACCCAGTACTTC. Full variable domain (remainder filled in from reference TRBV7-9 and TRBJ2-5): DTGVSQNPRHKITKRGQNVTFRCDPISEHNRLYWYRQTLGQGPEFLTYFQNEAQLEKSRLLSDRFSAERPKGSFSTLEIQRTEQGDSAMYLCASSSKLTQGAQETQYFGPGTRLLVL.

The chain links TRBV11-1 to TRBJ2-3, with D perhaps matching TRBD1 or TRBD2 (5 bases each). V lost 0 bases and J 5 bases, leaving 6 bases between the germline ends. Germline V CDR1 and CDR2: SGHAT, FQDESV (reference sequence). This CDR3 contains 13 residues. The CDR3 nucleotides read TGTGCCAGCAGCTTAGCGGGGGAAGATACGCAGTATTTT. The encoded protein is CASSLAGEDTQYF.

The CDR3 coding sequence is TGTGCCAGCAGCCGGCTAGCGGGAGTGGAGACCCAGTACTTC. Amino acid sequence: CASSRLAGVETQYF. J is TRBJ2-5 and V is TRBV9; TRBD2 agrees at 10 bases. Germline V lookup: CDR1 SGDLS, CDR2 YYNGEE. Trimming at V came to 4 bases and at J to 5 bases, leaving 5 bases not matched to a gene. The CDR3 length is 14 residues.

In its sample, this clonotype was seen a few times. The rearrangement joins TRBV7-3 to TRBJ2-1, with TRBD2 matching 12 bases. This CDR3 region has 18 residues. Germline V gene sequence: CDR1 SGHTA, CDR2 FQGTGA. V lost 2 bases to trimming and J lost 5 bases; unmatched junction nucleotides: 10. This chain's CDR3 is CASSLVALGLAGNNEQFF. As DNA, the CDR3 is TGTGCCAGCAGCTTAGTCGCCCTAGGACTAGCGGGGAACAATGAGCAGTTCTTC.